The clone carrying this TCR beta chain is called medium-sized (0.01 to 0.1%) based on its frequency. Its antigen is not known. This entry is derived from a study of T cell clusters in autoimmune cytopenias. Whole-study findings and limits: A dominant lymphoma-associated repertoire apparently masked the cluster-lack signature in secondary cytopenia versus chronic lymphocytic leukemia.

Some 38,000 genome equivalents of blood DNA were amplified for TRB. One tube held mixed TRB-A and TRB-B primer pools for touch-down PCR. TCRdb re-analyzed the multiplex PCR reads; it lists each CDR3 protein once, without DNA. The sample is made up of some 6,000 distinct CDR3 sequences, and the top ten hold over 6% of it. Per germline, CDR1 SGHNT and CDR2 YYREEE (reference sequence). The CDR3 consists of 17 residues. This sample also appeared in a second study, on T cell repertoires in aging, cancer and after chemotherapy.

This clonotype was obtained from a human donor in good health. The chain couples TRBV5-4 to TRBJ2-3; with no DNA, the TCRdb D assignment of TRBD2 cannot be verified. The sample taken for sequencing was peripheral blood. The CDR3: CASSLGPTSGIEDTQYF.